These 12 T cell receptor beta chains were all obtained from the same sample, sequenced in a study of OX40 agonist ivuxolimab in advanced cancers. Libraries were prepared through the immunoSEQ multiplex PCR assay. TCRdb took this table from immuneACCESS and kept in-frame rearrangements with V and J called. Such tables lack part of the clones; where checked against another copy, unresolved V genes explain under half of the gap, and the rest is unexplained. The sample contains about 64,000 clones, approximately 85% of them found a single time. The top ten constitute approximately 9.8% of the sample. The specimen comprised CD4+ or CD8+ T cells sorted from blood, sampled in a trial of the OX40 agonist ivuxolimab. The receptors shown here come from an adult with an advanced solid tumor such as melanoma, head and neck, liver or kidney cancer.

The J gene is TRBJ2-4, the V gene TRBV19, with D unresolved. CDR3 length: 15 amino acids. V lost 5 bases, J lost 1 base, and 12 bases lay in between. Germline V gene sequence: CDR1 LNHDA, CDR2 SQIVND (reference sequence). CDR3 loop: CASSVRVAAKNIQYF. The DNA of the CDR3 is TGTGCCAGTAGTGTACGGGTTGCGGCCAAAAACATTCAGTACTTC.

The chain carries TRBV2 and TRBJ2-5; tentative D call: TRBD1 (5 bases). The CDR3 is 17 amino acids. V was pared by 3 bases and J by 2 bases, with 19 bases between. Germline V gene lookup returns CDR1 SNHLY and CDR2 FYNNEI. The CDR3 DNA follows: TGTGCCAGCAGTGACCCTTACAGGAGATCGAAACAAGAGACCCAGTACTTC. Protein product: CASSDPYRRSKQETQYF.

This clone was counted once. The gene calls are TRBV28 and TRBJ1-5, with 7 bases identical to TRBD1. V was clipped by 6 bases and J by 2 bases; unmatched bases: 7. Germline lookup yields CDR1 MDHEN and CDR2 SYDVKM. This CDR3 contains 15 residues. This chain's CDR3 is CASRGGTERNQPQHF. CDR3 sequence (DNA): TGTGCCAGCAGAGGCGGGACAGAGCGCAATCAGCCCCAGCATTTT. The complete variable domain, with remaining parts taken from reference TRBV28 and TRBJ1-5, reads DVKVTQSSRYLVKRTGEKVFLECVQDMDHENMFWYRQDPGLGLRLIYFSYDVKMKEKGDIPEGYSVSREKKERFSLILESASTNQTSMYLCASRGGTERNQPQHFGDGTRLSIL.

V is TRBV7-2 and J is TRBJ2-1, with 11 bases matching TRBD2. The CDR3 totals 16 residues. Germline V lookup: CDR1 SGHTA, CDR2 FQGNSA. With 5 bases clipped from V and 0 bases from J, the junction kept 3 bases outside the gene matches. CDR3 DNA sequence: TGTGCCAGCAGCGTAACTAGCGGGAGCTCCTACAATGAGCAGTTCTTC. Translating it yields CASSVTSGSSYNEQFF.

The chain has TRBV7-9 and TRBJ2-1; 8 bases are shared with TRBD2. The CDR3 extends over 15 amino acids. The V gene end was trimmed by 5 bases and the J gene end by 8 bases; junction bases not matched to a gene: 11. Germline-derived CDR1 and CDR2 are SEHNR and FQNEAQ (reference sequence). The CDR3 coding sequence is TGTGCCAGCAGCCCGTACGGGGGGGGGCCCGATGAGCAGTTCTTC. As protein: CASSPYGGGPDEQFF.

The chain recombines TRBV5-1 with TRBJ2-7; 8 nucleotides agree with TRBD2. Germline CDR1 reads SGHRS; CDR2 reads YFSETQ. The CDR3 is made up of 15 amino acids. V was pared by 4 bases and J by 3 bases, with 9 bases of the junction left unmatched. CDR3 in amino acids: CASSRGSGGVYEQYF. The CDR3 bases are TGCGCCAGCAGCCGGGGGAGCGGGGGCGTCTACGAGCAGTACTTC.

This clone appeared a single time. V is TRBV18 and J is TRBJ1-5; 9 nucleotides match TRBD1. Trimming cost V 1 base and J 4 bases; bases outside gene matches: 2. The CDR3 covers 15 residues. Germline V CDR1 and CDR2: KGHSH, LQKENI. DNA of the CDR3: TGTGCCAGCTCACCACGGACAGGGGATAATCAGCCCCAGCATTTT. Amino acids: CASSPRTGDNQPQHF.

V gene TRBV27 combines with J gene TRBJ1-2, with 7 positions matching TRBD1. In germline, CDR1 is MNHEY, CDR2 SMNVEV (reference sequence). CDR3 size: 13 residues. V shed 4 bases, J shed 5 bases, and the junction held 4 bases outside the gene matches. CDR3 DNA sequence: TGTGCCAGCAGTTACAGGGGAACTTATGGCTACACCTTC. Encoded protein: CASSYRGTYGYTF.

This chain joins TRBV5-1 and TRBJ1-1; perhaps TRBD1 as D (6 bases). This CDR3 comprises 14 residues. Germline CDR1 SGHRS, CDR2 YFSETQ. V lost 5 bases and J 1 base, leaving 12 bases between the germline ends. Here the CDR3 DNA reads TGCGCCAGCAGTCAGGACAGTACGAACACTGAAGCTTTCTTT. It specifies CASSQDSTNTEAFF. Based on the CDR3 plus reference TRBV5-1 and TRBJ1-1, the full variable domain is KAGVTQTPRYLIKTRGQQVTLSCSPISGHRSVSWYQQTPGQGLQFLFEYFSETQRNKGNFPGRFSGRQFSNSRSEMNVSTLELGDSALYLCASSQDSTNTEAFFGQGTRLTVV.

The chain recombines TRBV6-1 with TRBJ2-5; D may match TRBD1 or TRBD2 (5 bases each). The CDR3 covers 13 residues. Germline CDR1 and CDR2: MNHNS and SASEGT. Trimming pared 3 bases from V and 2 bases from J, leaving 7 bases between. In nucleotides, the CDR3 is TGTGCCAGCAGTGAGGGACCGCAAGAGACCCAGTACTTC. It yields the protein CASSEGPQETQYF.

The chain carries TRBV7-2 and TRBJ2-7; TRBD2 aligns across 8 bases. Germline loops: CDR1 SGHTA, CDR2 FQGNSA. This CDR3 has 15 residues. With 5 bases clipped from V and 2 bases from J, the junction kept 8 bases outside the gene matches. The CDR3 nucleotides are TGTGCCAGCAGCCCTCTAGCGGGTCCGACCTACGAGCAGTACTTC. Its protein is CASSPLAGPTYEQYF.

The CDR3 coding sequence is TGCGCCAGCAGCCAGACCACTAGCGGCTCCTACAATGAGCAGTTCTTC. This sequence encodes CASSQTTSGSYNEQFF. The J gene is TRBJ2-1, the V gene TRBV4-1; TRBD2 agrees at 8 bases. There are 16 residues in the CDR3. Germline lookup yields CDR1 MGHRA and CDR2 YSYEKL. Trimming cost V 3 bases and J 0 bases; bases outside gene matches: 4.